These T cell receptor beta chains were read from a single sample in a study of T cell repertoires in cytomegalovirus infection. TCRdb re-analysed the reads in MiXCR, keeping a single row per CDR3 protein. Of more than 400,000 distinct CDR3 sequences listed, more than 25% are singletons. The sequenced material came from PBMCs. These receptors originate from a human donor in good health (CMV status not recorded). Some clones in this sample may be carry-over from other donors' samples. Both conserved end residues are part of each CDR3. A D gene is named only where the DNA matches it firmly. Rows may omit the clone size; those that give it use once, few, many or a size class.

v_gene,abundance,d_gene,j_gene,CDR3aa,CDR3nt
TRBV20-1,-,-,TRBJ2-7,CSATLGAGYEQYF,TGCAGTGCGACCCTAGGGGCAGGTTACGAGCAGTACTTC
TRBV12-3/TRBV12-4,many,-,TRBJ1-1,CASSLELNTEAFF,TGTGCCAGCAGTTTAGAACTGAACACTGAAGCTTTCTTT
TRBV5-5,few,TRBD1,TRBJ1-1,CASTPQDRPIEAFF,TGTGCCAGCACCCCCCAGGACAGGCCAATAGAGGCTTTCTTT
TRBV7-2,many,-,TRBJ2-1,CASSPDSSSYNEQFF,TGTGCCAGCAGCCCGGACTCAAGCTCCTACAATGAGCAGTTCTTC
TRBV7-4,-,-,TRBJ2-4,CASSLGQQGDIQYF,TGTGCCAGCAGCCTAGGACAGCAAGGGGACATTCAGTACTTC
TRBV6-6,few,-,TRBJ1-5,CASRVTVDQPQHF,TGTGCCAGCCGTGTCACAGTGGATCAGCCCCAGCATTTT
TRBV7-3,many,TRBD2,TRBJ2-7,CASSLLAGDLYEQYF,TGTGCCAGCAGCTTATTAGCGGGAGATCTCTACGAGCAGTACTTC
TRBV6-2/TRBV6-3,few,TRBD2,TRBJ2-7,CASSYPRGLAESYEQYF,TGTGCCAGCAGTTACCCCCGCGGACTAGCGGAGTCCTACGAGCAGTACTTC
TRBV24-1,once,-,TRBJ2-7,CATSDSPRFRYEQYF,TGTGCCACCAGTGATTCCCCCAGGTTCCGCTACGAGCAGTACTTC
TRBV7-9,many,TRBD2,TRBJ2-2,CASSPFFAGGPEPGELFF,TGTGCCAGCAGCCCTTTCTTCGCGGGAGGGCCTGAGCCCGGGGAGCTGTTTTTT
TRBV7-2,few,-,TRBJ1-5,CASSLAGGGESQHF,TGTGCCAGCAGCTTAGCGGGGGGGGGGGAATCCCAGCATTTT
TRBV10-3,-,-,TRBJ2-7,CAISESAGSPYEQYF,TGTGCCATCAGTGAGTCAGCAGGGTCCCCCTACGAGCAGTACTTC
TRBV12-3/TRBV12-4,many,-,TRBJ2-1,CASSLGGAVINEQFF,TGTGCCAGCAGCCTTGGGGGAGCGGTAATAAATGAGCAGTTCTTC
TRBV6-2/TRBV6-3,many,-,TRBJ2-3,CASSTTDTQYF,TGTGCCAGCAGTACGACAGATACGCAGTATTTT
TRBV5-1,-,TRBD1,TRBJ1-6,CASSPTTRDRVGPLHF,TGCGCCAGCAGCCCAACGACGCGGGACAGGGTAGGTCCCCTCCACTTT
TRBV10-3,-,TRBD2,TRBJ2-6,CAISDRLAGGKSGANVLTF,TGTGCCATCAGTGATCGACTAGCGGGAGGGAAGTCCGGGGCCAACGTCCTGACTTTC
TRBV6-6,-,-,TRBJ2-3,CASSYFGTDTQYF,TGTGCCAGCAGTTACTTCGGTACAGATACGCAGTATTTT
TRBV6-6,-,TRBD2,TRBJ2-1,CASSNTDTLAGDYNEQFF,TGTGCCAGCAGTAACACCGACACTCTAGCGGGAGACTACAATGAGCAGTTCTTC
TRBV15,-,TRBD1,TRBJ2-7,CATSRAGTGDAEQYF,TGTGCCACCAGCAGAGCCGGGACAGGGGATGCCGAGCAGTACTTC
TRBV28,-,-,TRBJ2-1,CASPPPGLIYNEQFF,TGTGCCAGCCCCCCCCCGGGACTTATATACAATGAGCAGTTCTTC
TRBV6-2/TRBV6-3,-,-,TRBJ2-1,CASSYPLLAILDEQFF,TGTGCCAGCAGTTACCCGCTGCTTGCTATTTTGGATGAGCAGTTCTTC
TRBV11-2,many,TRBD1,TRBJ1-2,CASSLGTGTGYTF,TGTGCCAGCAGCTTAGGGACAGGCACTGGCTACACCTTC
TRBV7-9,many,TRBD2,TRBJ2-7,CASSSAGRGVYEQYF,TGTGCCAGCAGCTCCGCTGGACGGGGGGTCTACGAGCAGTACTTC
TRBV7-2,-,TRBD1,TRBJ2-5,CASSLSGQLKETQYF,TGTGCCAGCAGCTTATCGGGACAGCTCAAAGAGACCCAGTACTTC
TRBV27,few,TRBD2,TRBJ2-1,CASSWTSGNYEQFF,TGTGCCAGCAGTTGGACTAGCGGGAACTATGAGCAGTTCTTC